Following are 15 T cell receptor beta chains from one sample sequenced in a study of cytomegalovirus exposure and HLA in healthy donors. Measured with immunoSEQ multiplex PCR; TCRdb has only the in-frame clones, and not every one. The sample records around 140,000 clones, 70% to 90% being singletons. Sequenced sample: PBMCs. These receptors all stem from a man aged 18 to 30 in good health and CMV-seropositive.

The chain joins TRBV2 to TRBJ2-2; 13 bases fit TRBD2. Per germline, CDR1 SNHLY and CDR2 FYNNEI. The ends lost 8 bases at V and 6 bases at J; junction bases unmatched: 9. The CDR3 loop spans 16 amino acids. The CDR3 loop reads CASSGLAGAAAGELFF. Written as DNA, the CDR3 is TGTGCCAGCTCCGGACTAGCGGGAGCCGCCGCCGGGGAGCTGTTTTTT.

The chain is built from TRBV18 and TRBJ2-6, with D unresolved. The V end was cut by 0 bases, the J end by 1 base, with 19 bases between. The CDR3 is 20 residues long. Germline assignment: CDR1 KGHSH and CDR2 LQKENI. In DNA form, the CDR3 reads TGTGCCAGCTCACCACCGATAACGTTAGCTCGGGTGTCTGGGGCCAACGTCCTGACTTTC. It yields the protein CASSPPITLARVSGANVLTF. The whole variable domain, filled in from reference TRBV18 and TRBJ2-6, reads NAGVMQNPRHLVRRRGQEARLRCSPMKGHSHVYWYRQLPEEGLKFMVYLQKENIIDESGMPKERFSAEFPKEGPSILRIQQVVRGDSAAYFCASSPPITLARVSGANVLTFGAGSRLTVL.

In regard to this clone: This sample also contains other DNA sequences that code for the same CDR3. The chain joins TRBV5-1 to TRBJ2-7, with D unclear. CDR1 and CDR2 from the germline V gene are SGHRS and YFSETQ. This CDR3 is 13 amino acids long. V gave up 0 bases and J gave up 1 base, with 5 bases separating them. The DNA of the CDR3 is TGCGCCAGCAGCTTGGCGGGTTCCTACGAGCAGTACTTC. Translating gives CASSLAGSYEQYF.

The V call is TRBV5-1, the J call TRBJ1-1; 7 nucleotides agree with TRBD1. Trimming took 3 bases from V and 3 from J; bases not matched to a gene: 2. The germline V gene has CDR1 SGHRS and CDR2 YFSETQ. CDR3 length: 13 residues. In nucleotides, the CDR3 is TGCGCCAGCAGCTCGCAGGGGGACACTGAAGCTTTCTTT. Its translation is CASSSQGDTEAFF. Filled out from reference TRBV5-1 and TRBJ1-1, the complete variable domain reads KAGVTQTPRYLIKTRGQQVTLSCSPISGHRSVSWYQQTPGQGLQFLFEYFSETQRNKGNFPGRFSGRQFSNSRSEMNVSTLELGDSALYLCASSSQGDTEAFFGQGTRLTVV.

This rearrangement joins TRBV6-6 to TRBJ2-3; D call uncertain. CDR1 MNHNY and CDR2 SVGAGI come from the germline V gene (reference sequence). The ends were cut back, 4 bases at V and 7 bases at J, with 12 bases in the middle. The CDR3 covers 13 residues. The chain's CDR3 is CASSLLEAHTQYF. CDR3 DNA: TGTGCCAGCAGTTTGCTAGAGGCACATACGCAGTATTTT.

The chain has TRBV28 and TRBJ1-4; TRBD1 aligns across 8 bases. The trim removed 3 bases at V and 7 bases at J, leaving 10 bases unmatched. This CDR3 has 16 residues. Germline loops: CDR1 MDHEN, CDR2 SYDVKM. CDR3 sequence: CASSFLRGRLGEKLFF. CDR3 DNA: TGTGCCAGCAGTTTTCTCAGGGGGCGCTTGGGTGAAAAACTGTTTTTT.

This chain uses TRBV27 with TRBJ2-1; a possible D gene is TRBD1 (5 bases). CDR3 length: 15 amino acids. V gave up 6 bases and J gave up 9 bases, with 21 bases separating them. Germline V gene data show CDR1 as MNHEY and CDR2 as SMNVEV (reference sequence). CDR3 nucleotides: TGTGCCAGCAGCGTCTCTCCTTTTGGGGCCCTTGAGCAGTTCTTC. Its translation: CASSVSPFGALEQFF.

The chain has TRBV6-6 and TRBJ1-1; D possibly corresponds to TRBD1 (6 bases). In germline, CDR1 is MNHNY, CDR2 SVGAGI (reference sequence). V was clipped by 6 bases and J by 3 bases, with 8 bases between them. The CDR3 runs to 12 residues. The CDR3: CASSQGYTEAFF. CDR3 in DNA: TGTGCCAGCAGCCAGGGGTACACTGAAGCTTTCTTT.

This clone occurred once. The V gene is TRBV15, the J gene TRBJ1-2; D is perhaps TRBD1 (5 bases). The length of the CDR3 is 13 residues. V shed 4 bases and J shed 5 bases, with 11 bases lying between them. CDR1 and CDR2 from the germline V gene are LNHNV and YYDKDF (reference sequence). CDR3 bases: TGTGCCACCAGCAACACAGGACTATATGGCTACACCTTC. Protein: CATSNTGLYGYTF.

This clone was seen a single time. The CDR3 DNA follows: TGTGCCAGCAGCTTTCACCGGGACAGGGGGCGAATGGGAGCTTTCTTT. This translates into CASSFHRDRGRMGAFF. This chain uses TRBV7-9 with TRBJ1-1; 12 nucleotides agree with TRBD1. Germline assignment: CDR1 SEHNR and CDR2 FQNEAQ (reference sequence). The CDR3 has 16 residues. V dropped 3 bases and J dropped 10; count of bases not matched to a gene: 12.

V and J are TRBV19 and TRBJ1-5, with TRBD1 identical over 10 bases. V lost 5 bases to trimming and J lost 2 bases; unmatched junction nucleotides: 12. The CDR3 is made up of 18 amino acids. Germline CDR1 reads LNHDA; CDR2 reads SQIVND (reference sequence). The CDR3 reads CASSPDRGRMKGNQPQHF. DNA for the CDR3: TGTGCCAGTAGTCCCGACAGGGGGCGCATGAAGGGCAATCAGCCCCAGCATTTT.

The chain uses TRBV4-2 and TRBJ2-1, with TRBD2 identical over 9 bases. Germline V gives CDR1 LGHNA, CDR2 YNFKEQ. The CDR3 runs to 17 residues. J lost 14 bases, V lost 0 bases, and 17 bases had no gene match. DNA for the CDR3: TGTGCCAGCAGCCAAGATCGGGTCGTGGCGGCGGGAGGGGGGGAGTTCTTC. It translates to CASSQDRVVAAGGGEFF.

The rearrangement links TRBV7-9 to TRBJ2-7, with D perhaps matching TRBD2 (7 bases). V was cut by 2 bases and J by 3 bases, with 11 bases left in between. Germline V CDR1 and CDR2: SEHNR, FQNEAQ (reference sequence). This CDR3 is 14 amino acids long. The CDR3 sequence: CASSLSGTLYEQYF. The CDR3 DNA sequence: TGTGCCAGCAGCTTAAGCGGGACACTCTACGAGCAGTACTTC.

The V and J genes are TRBV2 and TRBJ2-1; TRBD1 agrees at 8 bases. Germline assignment: CDR1 SNHLY and CDR2 FYNNEI. CDR3 size: 15 residues. V trimming: 4 bases; J trimming: 7 bases; junction bases outside the gene matches: 9. The CDR3 coding sequence is TGTGCCAGCAGTGTCGGGCAGGGGGCAAGGAATGAGCAGTTCTTC. Translating gives CASSVGQGARNEQFF.

The rearrangement links TRBV2 to TRBJ2-7, with 12 nucleotides matching TRBD2. This CDR3 has 17 amino acids. The ends lost 2 bases at V and 2 bases at J; junction bases unmatched: 7. Germline V gives CDR1 SNHLY, CDR2 FYNNEI. This CDR3 reads CASSERLAGDRTYEQYF. Written as DNA, the CDR3 is TGTGCCAGCAGTGAAAGACTAGCGGGAGACCGAACCTACGAGCAGTACTTC. Using reference TRBV2 and TRBJ2-7 for the parts outside the CDR3, the full variable domain is EPEVTQTPSHQVTQMGQEVILRCVPISNHLYFYWYRQILGQKVEFLVSFYNNEISEKSEIFDDQFSVERPDGSNFTLKIRSTKLEDSAMYFCASSERLAGDRTYEQYFGPGTRLTVT.